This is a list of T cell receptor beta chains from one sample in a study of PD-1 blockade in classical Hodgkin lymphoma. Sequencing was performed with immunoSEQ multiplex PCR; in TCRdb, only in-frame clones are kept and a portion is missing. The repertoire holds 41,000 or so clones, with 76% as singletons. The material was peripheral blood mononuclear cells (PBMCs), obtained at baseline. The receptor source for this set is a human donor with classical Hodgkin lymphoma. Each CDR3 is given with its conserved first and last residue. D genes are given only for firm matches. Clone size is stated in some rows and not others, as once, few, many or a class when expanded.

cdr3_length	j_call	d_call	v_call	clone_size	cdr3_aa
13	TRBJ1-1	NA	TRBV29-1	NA	CSVEIQGFTEAFF
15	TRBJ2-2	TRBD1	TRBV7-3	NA	CASSSQGAVTGELFF
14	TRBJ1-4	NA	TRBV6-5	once	CASSSGAANEKLFF
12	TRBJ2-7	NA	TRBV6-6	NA	CASSYSSYEQYF
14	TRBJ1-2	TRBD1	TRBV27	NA	CASSFGQGTLGYTF
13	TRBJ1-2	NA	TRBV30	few	CAWSVREAYGYTF
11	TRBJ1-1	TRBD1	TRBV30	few	CASEEGQEAFF
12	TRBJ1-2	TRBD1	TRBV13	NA	CASSHRQGDYTF
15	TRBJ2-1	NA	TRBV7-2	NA	CATAIARLAYNEQFF
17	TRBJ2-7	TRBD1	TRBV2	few	CASSEVPSGTGLFEQYF
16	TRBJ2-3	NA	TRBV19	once	CASSIVSTAGVYTQYF
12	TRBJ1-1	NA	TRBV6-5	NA	CASSPSGTEAFF
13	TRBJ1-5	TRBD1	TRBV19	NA	CASSGTANQPQHF
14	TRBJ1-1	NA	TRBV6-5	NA	CASSYFGTMTEAFF
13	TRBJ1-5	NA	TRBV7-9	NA	CASSLADFQPQHF
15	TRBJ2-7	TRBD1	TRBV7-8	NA	CASSPTGTGKDEQYF
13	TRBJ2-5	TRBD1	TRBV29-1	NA	CSVAKGAGETQYF
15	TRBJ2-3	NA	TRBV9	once	CASSVTRLSTDTQYF
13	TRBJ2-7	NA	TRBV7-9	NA	CASSLAGTGEQYF
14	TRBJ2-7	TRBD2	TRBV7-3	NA	CASSPGTSHGEQYF
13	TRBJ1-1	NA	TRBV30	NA	CAWGRTGITEAFF
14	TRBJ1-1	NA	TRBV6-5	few	CASSYGHLGTEAFF
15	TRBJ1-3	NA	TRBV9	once	CASSVGRETGNTIYF
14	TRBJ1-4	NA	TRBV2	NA	CASSGQISNEKLFF
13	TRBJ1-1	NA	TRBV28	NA	CASIVGRNTEAFF
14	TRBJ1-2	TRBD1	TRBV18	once	CASSPTGEGYGYTF
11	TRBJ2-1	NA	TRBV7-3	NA	CASSLGNEQFF
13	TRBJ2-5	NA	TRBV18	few	CASSPTGPETQYF
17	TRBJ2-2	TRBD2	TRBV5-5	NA	CASRNKLREGRTGELFF
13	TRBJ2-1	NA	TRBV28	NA	CASSEMFVHEQFF
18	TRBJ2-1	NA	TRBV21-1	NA	CASSNGTSGRISYNEQFF
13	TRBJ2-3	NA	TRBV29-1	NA	CSLDRGLTDTRYF
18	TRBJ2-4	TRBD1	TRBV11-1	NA	CASSVPGQGVGGENIQYF
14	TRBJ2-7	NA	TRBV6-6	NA	CASSLRLDAYEQYF
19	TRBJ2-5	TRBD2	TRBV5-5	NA	CASSQTSGSLSGPWETQYF
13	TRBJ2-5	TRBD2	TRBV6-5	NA	CASTRDYKETQYF
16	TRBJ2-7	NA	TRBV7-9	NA	CASSSEFGTNPYEQYF
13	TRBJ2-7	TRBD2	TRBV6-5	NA	CASSSGLAMKQYF
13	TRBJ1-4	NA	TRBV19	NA	CASSLFKNEKLFF
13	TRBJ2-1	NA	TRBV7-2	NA	CASSLASGYEQFF
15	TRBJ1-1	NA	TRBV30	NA	CAWVRRGQVNTEAFF
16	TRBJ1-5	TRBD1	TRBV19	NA	CASSAYRQGWDQPQHF
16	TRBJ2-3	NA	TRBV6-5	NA	CASSYDWGAGKDTQYF
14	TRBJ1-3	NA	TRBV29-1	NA	CSVTEAGQLNTIYF
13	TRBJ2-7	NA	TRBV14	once	CASSQSQSYEQYF
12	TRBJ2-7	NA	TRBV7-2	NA	CASSLRQYEQYF
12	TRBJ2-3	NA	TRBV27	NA	CASSFTGDTQYF
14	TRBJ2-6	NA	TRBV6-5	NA	CASSPGQGANVLTF
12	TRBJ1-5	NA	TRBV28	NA	CASSIRVQPQHF
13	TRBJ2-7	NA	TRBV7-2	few	CASSLQVPYEQYF
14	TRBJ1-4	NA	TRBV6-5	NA	CASRPTVQNEKLFF
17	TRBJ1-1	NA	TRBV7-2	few	CASSVRQIEVGYTEAFF
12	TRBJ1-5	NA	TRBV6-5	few	CASSHGTGPQHF
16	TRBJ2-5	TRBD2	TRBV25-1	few	CASSEGSGREQETQYF
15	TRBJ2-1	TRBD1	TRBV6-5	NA	CASRPTLTGQSGQFF